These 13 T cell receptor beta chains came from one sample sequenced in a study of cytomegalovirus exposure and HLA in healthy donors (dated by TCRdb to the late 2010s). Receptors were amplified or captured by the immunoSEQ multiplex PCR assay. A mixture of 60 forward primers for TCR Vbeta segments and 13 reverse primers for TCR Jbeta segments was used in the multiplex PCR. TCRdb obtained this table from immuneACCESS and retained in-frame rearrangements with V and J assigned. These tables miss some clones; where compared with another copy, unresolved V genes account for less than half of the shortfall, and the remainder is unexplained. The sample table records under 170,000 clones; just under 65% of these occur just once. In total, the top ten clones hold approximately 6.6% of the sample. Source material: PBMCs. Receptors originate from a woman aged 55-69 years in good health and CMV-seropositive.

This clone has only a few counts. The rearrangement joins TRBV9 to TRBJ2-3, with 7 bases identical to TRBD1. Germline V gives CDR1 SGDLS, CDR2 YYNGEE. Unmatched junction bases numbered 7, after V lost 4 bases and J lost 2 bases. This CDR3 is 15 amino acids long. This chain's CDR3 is CASSSRDRFTDTQYF. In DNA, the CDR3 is TGTGCCAGCAGCTCCCGGGACAGATTCACAGATACGCAGTATTTT. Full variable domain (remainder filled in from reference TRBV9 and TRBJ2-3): DSGVTQTPKHLITATGQRVTLRCSPRSGDLSVYWYQQSLDQGLQFLIQYYNGEERAKGNILERFSAQQFPDLHSELNLSSLELGDSALYFCASSSRDRFTDTQYFGPGTRLTVL.

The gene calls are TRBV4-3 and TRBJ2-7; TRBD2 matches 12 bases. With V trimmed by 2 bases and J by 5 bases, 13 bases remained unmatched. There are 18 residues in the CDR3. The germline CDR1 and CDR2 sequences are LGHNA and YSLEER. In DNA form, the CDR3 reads TGCGCCAGCAGCCAACAGTCTCTAGCGGGAGGGCCGGTGGACGAGCAGTACTTC. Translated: CASSQQSLAGGPVDEQYF.

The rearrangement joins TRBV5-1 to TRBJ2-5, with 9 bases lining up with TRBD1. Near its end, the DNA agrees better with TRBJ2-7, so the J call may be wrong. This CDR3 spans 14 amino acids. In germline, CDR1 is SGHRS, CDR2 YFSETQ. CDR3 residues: CASSFVDRGYEQYF. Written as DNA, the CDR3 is TGCGCCAGCAGCTTTGTGGACAGGGGCTACGAGCAGTACTTC.

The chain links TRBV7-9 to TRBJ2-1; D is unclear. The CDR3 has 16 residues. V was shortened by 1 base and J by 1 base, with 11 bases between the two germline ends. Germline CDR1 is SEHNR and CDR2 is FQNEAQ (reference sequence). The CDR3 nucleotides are TGTGCCAGCAGCTTAGATCCCGGAGTTTCCTACAATGAGCAGTTCTTC. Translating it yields CASSLDPGVSYNEQFF.

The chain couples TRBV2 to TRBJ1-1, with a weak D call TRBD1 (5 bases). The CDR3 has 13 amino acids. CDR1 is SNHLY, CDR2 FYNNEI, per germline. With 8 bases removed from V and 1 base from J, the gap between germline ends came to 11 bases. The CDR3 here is CASGGEGNTEAFF. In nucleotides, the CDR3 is TGTGCCAGCGGGGGGGAGGGGAACACTGAAGCTTTCTTT.

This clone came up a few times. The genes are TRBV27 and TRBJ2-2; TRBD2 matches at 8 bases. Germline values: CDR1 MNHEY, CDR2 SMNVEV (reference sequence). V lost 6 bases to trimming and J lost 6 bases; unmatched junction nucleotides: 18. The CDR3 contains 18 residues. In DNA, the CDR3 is TGTGCCAGCAGCCCAGGTCCGGGTTTAGCGGGATTACCCGGGGAGCTGTTTTTT. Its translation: CASSPGPGLAGLPGELFF.

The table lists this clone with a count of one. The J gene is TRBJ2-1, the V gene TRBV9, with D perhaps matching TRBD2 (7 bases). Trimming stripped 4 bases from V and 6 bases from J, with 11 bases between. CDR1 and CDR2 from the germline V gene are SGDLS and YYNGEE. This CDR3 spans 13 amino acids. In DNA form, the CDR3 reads TGTGCCAGCAGCCCCCGGGGGGCCAATGAGCAGTTCTTC. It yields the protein CASSPRGANEQFF.

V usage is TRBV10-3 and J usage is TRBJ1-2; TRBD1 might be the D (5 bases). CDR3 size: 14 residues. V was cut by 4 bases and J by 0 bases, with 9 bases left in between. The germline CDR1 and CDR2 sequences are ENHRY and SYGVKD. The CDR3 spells CAISGTSSNYGYTF. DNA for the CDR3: TGTGCCATCAGTGGGACATCCTCTAACTATGGCTACACCTTC.

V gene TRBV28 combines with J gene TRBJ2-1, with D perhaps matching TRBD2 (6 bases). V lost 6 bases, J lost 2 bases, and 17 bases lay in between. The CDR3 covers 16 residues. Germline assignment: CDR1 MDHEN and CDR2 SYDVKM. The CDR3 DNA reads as TGTGCCAGCAGCAGCCCCGGGGGAGGTCCCTACAATGAGCAGTTCTTC. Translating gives CASSSPGGGPYNEQFF.

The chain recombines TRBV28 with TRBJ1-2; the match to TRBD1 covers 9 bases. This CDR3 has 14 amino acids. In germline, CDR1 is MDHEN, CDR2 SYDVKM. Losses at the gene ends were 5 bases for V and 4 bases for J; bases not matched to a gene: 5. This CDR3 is CASSGDRDVYGYTF. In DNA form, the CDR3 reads TGTGCCAGCAGTGGGGACAGGGACGTCTATGGCTACACCTTC.

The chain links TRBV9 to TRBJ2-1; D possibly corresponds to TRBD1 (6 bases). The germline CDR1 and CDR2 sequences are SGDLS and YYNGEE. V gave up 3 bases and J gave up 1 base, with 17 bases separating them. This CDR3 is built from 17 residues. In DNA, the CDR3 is TGTGCCAGCAGCGCAGGGGTCCAGGGGATATCCTACAATGAGCAGTTCTTC. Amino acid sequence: CASSAGVQGISYNEQFF. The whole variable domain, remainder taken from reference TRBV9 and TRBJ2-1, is DSGVTQTPKHLITATGQRVTLRCSPRSGDLSVYWYQQSLDQGLQFLIQYYNGEERAKGNILERFSAQQFPDLHSELNLSSLELGDSALYFCASSAGVQGISYNEQFFGPGTRLTVL.

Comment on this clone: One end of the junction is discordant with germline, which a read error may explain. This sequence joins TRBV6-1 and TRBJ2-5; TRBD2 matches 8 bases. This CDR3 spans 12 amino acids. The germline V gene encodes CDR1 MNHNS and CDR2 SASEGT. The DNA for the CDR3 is TGTGCCAGCAGTTTTAGCGGGAACAACCCGCACTTC. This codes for CASSFSGNNPHF.

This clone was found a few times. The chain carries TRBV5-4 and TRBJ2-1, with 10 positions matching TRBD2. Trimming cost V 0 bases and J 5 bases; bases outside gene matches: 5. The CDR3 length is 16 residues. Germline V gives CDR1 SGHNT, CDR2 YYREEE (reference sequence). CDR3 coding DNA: TGTGCCAGCAGCTTGGACAGCGGGAGGGCGAACAATGAGCAGTTCTTC. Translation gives CASSLDSGRANNEQFF.